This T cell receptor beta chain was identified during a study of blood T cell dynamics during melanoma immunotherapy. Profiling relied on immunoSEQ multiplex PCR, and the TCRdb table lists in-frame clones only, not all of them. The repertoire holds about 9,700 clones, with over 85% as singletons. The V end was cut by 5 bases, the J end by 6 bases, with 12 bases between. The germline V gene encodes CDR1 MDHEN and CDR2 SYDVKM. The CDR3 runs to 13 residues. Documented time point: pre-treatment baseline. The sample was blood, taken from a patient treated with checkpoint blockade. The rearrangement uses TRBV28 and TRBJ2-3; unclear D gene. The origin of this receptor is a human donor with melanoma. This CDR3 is CASSPLGRDTQYF. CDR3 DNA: TGTGCCAGCAGTCCGCTCGGGCGGGATACGCAGTATTTT.